A single sample is the source of the 8 T cell receptor beta chains below, sequenced in a study of T cells after yellow fever vaccination. One entry per CDR3 protein, called by TCRdb with MiXCR from the 5' RACE reads. Seen here are about 320,000 distinct CDR3 sequences, under 15% observed once, and the top ten hold 2.5% to 3.5%. The sample here was CD4+ T cells sorted from PBMCs, taken 15 days after the yellow fever booster vaccination. These receptors came from a man younger than 30 who received the YFV17D yellow fever vaccine.

This clonotype was seen more than once but under ten times. The rearrangement uses TRBV20-1 and TRBJ2-3, with a tentative D call TRBD1 (6 bases). From germline, CDR1 is DFQATT and CDR2 SNEGSKA (reference sequence). V dropped 2 bases and J dropped 4 bases, with 10 bases sitting between them. The length of the CDR3 is 13 residues. CDR3 sequence: CSARQGSPDTQYF. DNA of the CDR3: TGCAGTGCTAGACAGGGGAGCCCAGATACGCAGTATTTT.

This clonotype has just a few counts. The rearrangement joins TRBV27 to TRBJ2-7; D may match TRBD1 or TRBD2 (7 bases each). Trimming shortened V by 8 bases and J by 5 bases, and 10 bases separated the two germline ends. The CDR3 extends over 11 amino acids. Germline CDR1 and CDR2: MNHEY and SMNVEV (reference sequence). The CDR3 DNA follows: TGTGCCAGCCAGGGGGGGAACGAGCAGTACTTC. This translates into CASQGGNEQYF.

This clonotype was picked up a small number of times. This sequence joins TRBV24-1 and TRBJ2-5, with D unclear. V lost 1 base and J lost 5, with 4 bases in between. This CDR3 has 12 residues. Germline V gives CDR1 KGHDR, CDR2 SFDVKD. The CDR3: CATSDFDETQYF. The CDR3 DNA reads TGTGCCACCAGTGATTTTGATGAGACCCAGTACTTC.

This clonotype was observed a few times. The chain couples TRBV7-9 to TRBJ2-5; D is perhaps TRBD1 or TRBD2 (5 bases each). V shed 6 bases and J shed 2 bases, with 22 bases lying between them. Per germline, CDR1 SEHNR and CDR2 FQNEAQ (reference sequence). The CDR3 totals 17 residues. This CDR3 is CASRPGSWQGRQETQYF. The CDR3 coding sequence is TGTGCCAGCAGACCGGGGTCCTGGCAGGGAAGGCAAGAGACCCAGTACTTC.

This clonotype was seen a few times. The chain couples TRBV5-1 to TRBJ2-3; no definite D call. V was clipped by 1 base and J by 5 bases, with 11 bases between them. The CDR3 is 14 amino acids. Per germline, CDR1 SGHRS and CDR2 YFSETQ. Written as DNA, the CDR3 is TGCGCCAGCAGCTTGTGGGGTATGATAGATACGCAGTATTTT. Its translation is CASSLWGMIDTQYF.

The genes are TRBV30 and TRBJ2-3, with a tentative D call TRBD2 (7 bases). This CDR3 comprises 12 residues. Germline values: CDR1 GTSNPN, CDR2 SVGIG (reference sequence). V lost 3 bases to trimming and J lost 7 bases, with 11 bases between them. The CDR3 bases are TGTGCCTGGAGCGTGGGGGGGCATACGCAGTATTTT. Protein product: CAWSVGGHTQYF. Drawing the rest from reference TRBV30 and TRBJ2-3, the complete variable domain is SQTIHQWPATLVQPVGSPLSLECTVEGTSNPNLYWYRQAAGRGLQLLFYSVGIGQISSEVPQNLSASRPQDRQFILSSKKLLLSDSGFYLCAWSVGGHTQYFGPGTRLTVL.

Only a few counts were recorded for this clonotype. V usage is TRBV12-3 or TRBV12-4 and J usage is TRBJ1-5; the match to TRBD1 covers 11 bases. J was trimmed by 6 bases and V by 6 bases; bases with no gene match: 7. The CDR3 contains 15 residues. CDR3 sequence reads: CASRAGTGGGQPQHF. DNA for the CDR3: TGTGCCAGCAGGGCCGGGACAGGGGGTGGTCAGCCCCAGCATTTT.

This clonotype was seen repeatedly, ten times or more. The chain is built from TRBV28 and TRBJ2-3; D is ambiguous. From germline, CDR1 is MDHEN and CDR2 SYDVKM. CDR3 length: 13 residues. The germline V and J ends were trimmed by 7 bases and 5 bases, with 13 bases remaining between them. CDR3: CASTPPGRDTQYF. CDR3 bases: TGTGCCAGCACCCCACCGGGCCGAGATACGCAGTATTTT.